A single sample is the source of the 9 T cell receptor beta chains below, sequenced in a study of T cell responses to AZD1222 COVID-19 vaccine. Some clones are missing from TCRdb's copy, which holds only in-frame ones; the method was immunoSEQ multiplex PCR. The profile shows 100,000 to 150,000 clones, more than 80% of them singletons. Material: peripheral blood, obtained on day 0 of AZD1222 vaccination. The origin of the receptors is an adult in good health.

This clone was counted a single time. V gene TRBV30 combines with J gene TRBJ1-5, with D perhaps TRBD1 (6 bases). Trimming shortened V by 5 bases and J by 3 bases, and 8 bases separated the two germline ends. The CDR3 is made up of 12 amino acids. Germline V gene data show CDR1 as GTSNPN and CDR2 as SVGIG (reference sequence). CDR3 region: CAWGTPNQPQHF. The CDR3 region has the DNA TGTGCCTGGGGGACACCCAATCAGCCCCAGCATTTT. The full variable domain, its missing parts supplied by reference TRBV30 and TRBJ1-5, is SQTIHQWPATLVQPVGSPLSLECTVEGTSNPNLYWYRQAAGRGLQLLFYSVGIGQISSEVPQNLSASRPQDRQFILSSKKLLLSDSGFYLCAWGTPNQPQHFGDGTRLSIL.

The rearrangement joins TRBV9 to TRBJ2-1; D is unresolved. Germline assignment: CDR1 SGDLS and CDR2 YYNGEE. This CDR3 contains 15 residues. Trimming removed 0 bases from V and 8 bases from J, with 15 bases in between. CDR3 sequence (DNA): TGTGCCAGCAGCGTAGATCTTCGCTGGGGTGATGAGCAGTTCTTC. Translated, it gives CASSVDLRWGDEQFF.

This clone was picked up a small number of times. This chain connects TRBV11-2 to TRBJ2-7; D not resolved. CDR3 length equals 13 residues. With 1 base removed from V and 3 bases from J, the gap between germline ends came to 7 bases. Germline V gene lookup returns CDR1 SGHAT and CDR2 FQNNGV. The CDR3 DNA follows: TGTGCCAGCAGCTTAGTGGGCGGCTACGAGCAGTACTTC. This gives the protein CASSLVGGYEQYF.

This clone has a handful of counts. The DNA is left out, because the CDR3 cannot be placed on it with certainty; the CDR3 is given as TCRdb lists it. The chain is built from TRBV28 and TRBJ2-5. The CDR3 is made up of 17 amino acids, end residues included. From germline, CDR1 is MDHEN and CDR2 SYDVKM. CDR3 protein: CASSFGAGRNVQETQYF.

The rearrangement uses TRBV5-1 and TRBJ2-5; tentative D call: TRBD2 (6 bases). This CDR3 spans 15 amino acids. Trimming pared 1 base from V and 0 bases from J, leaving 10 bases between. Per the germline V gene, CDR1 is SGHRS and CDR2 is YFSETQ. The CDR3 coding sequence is TGCGCCAGCAGCTTGCGGTGGGACTACCAAGAGACCCAGTACTTC. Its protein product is CASSLRWDYQETQYF.

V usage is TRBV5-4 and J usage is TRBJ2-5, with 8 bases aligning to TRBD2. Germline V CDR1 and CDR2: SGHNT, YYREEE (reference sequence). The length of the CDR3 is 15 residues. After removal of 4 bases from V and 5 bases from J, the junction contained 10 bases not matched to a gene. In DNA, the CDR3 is TGTGCCAGCAGCCCCGCCGGGACTAGTGCGGAGACCCAGTACTTC. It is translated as CASSPAGTSAETQYF.

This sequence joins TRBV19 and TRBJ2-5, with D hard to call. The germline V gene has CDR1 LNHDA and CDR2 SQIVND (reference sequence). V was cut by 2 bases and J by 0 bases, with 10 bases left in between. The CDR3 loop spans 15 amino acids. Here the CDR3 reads CASSITATYQETQYF. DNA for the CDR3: TGTGCCAGTAGTATAACAGCGACCTACCAAGAGACCCAGTACTTC.

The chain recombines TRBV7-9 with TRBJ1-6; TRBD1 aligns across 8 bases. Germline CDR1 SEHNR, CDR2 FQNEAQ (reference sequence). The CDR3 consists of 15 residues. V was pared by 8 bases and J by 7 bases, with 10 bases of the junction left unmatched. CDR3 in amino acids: CASGPGTGGNSPLHF. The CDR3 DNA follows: TGTGCCAGCGGACCCGGGACAGGCGGGAATTCACCCCTCCACTTT.

The CDR3 loop reads CASSSFGGAIRPQEQFF. The CDR3 DNA sequence: TGTGCCAGCAGCAGTTTCGGCGGGGCCATACGTCCACAGGAGCAGTTCTTC. V is TRBV28 and J is TRBJ2-1; a weak D match, TRBD2 (6 bases). Germline V gene sequence: CDR1 MDHEN, CDR2 SYDVKM. The CDR3 has 17 amino acids. V lost 6 bases and J lost 10, with 28 bases in between.